The 13 T cell receptor beta chains presented below share a single source sample, sequenced in a study of blood T cell repertoires in COVID-19. Method: immunoSEQ multiplex PCR; TCRdb's copy keeps in-frame clones and lacks some. The sample includes some 250,000 clones, about 88% of them seen just once. Sequenced input: peripheral blood. The receptors derive from a middle-aged woman who had recovered from COVID-19.

The chain couples TRBV19 to TRBJ2-3; TRBD2 matches 12 bases. The CDR3 length is 17 residues. V trimming: 3 bases; J trimming: 2 bases; junction bases outside the gene matches: 6. Germline-derived CDR1 and CDR2 are LNHDA and SQIVND (reference sequence). The CDR3 nucleotides are TGTGCCAGTAGTATCGGACTAGCGGGGCCAACCACAGATACGCAGTATTTT. The encoded protein is CASSIGLAGPTTDTQYF.

The rearrangement joins TRBV5-4 to TRBJ1-1; maybe TRBD1 (5 bases). Germline loops: CDR1 SGHNT, CDR2 YYREEE (reference sequence). There are 13 residues in the CDR3. V lost 0 bases, J lost 7 bases, and 10 bases lay in between. The DNA for the CDR3 is TGTGCCAGCAGCTTGGAGGGGCCAGGTGAAGCTTTCTTT. Its protein is CASSLEGPGEAFF.

About this clone: The same CDR3 can be traced to other DNA sequences in this sample. The CDR3 loop reads CASSPPSGTDTQYF. The DNA of the CDR3 is TGTGCCAGCTCACCACCGTCGGGGACAGATACGCAGTATTTT. This chain joins TRBV18 and TRBJ2-3; D may be TRBD2 (5 bases). The V gene lost 0 bases and the J gene lost 3 bases, with 7 bases spanning the gap. This CDR3 has 14 residues. CDR1 and CDR2 from the germline V gene are KGHSH and LQKENI.

CDR3 in amino acids: CASSPLSSGNTIYF. CDR3 bases: TGTGCCAGTAGTCCCCTCAGCTCTGGAAACACCATATATTTT. The V call is TRBV19, the J call TRBJ1-3; D unresolved. There are 14 residues in the CDR3. Germline-derived CDR1 and CDR2 are LNHDA and SQIVND (reference sequence). V was shortened by 5 bases and J by 0 bases, with 8 bases between the two germline ends.

For the CDR3, the DNA is TGTGCCAGAAGCTTGGGCATAGTCAAATATAATTCACCCCTCCACTTT. It encodes CARSLGIVKYNSPLHF. The chain joins TRBV7-5 to TRBJ1-6; TRBD1, the table's D call, was not compared with the DNA. TRBV7-5 is an annotated pseudogene. The CDR3 length is 16 residues.

A remark on this clone: Other DNA variants within this sample encode the same CDR3. The chain links TRBV5-1 to TRBJ1-4; no definite D call. V was clipped by 4 bases and J by 1 base, with 8 bases between them. The germline CDR1 and CDR2 sequences are SGHRS and YFSETQ. CDR3 size: 14 residues. CDR3 sequence (DNA): TGCGCCAGCAGCCCGGGTGTAACTAATGAAAAACTGTTTTTT. It translates to CASSPGVTNEKLFF. The variable domain in full, completed from reference TRBV5-1 and TRBJ1-4, reads KAGVTQTPRYLIKTRGQQVTLSCSPISGHRSVSWYQQTPGQGLQFLFEYFSETQRNKGNFPGRFSGRQFSNSRSEMNVSTLELGDSALYLCASSPGVTNEKLFFGSGTQLSVL.

This sequence joins TRBV13 and TRBJ2-7; TRBD1 aligns across 7 bases. The CDR3 loop spans 15 amino acids. V was clipped by 5 bases and J by 1 base; unmatched bases: 8. The germline V gene has CDR1 PRHDT and CDR2 FYEKMQ (reference sequence). CDR3 coding DNA: TGTGCCAGCAGCCCAGGGACAGCCCGTTCCTACGAGCAGTACTTC. Translated: CASSPGTARSYEQYF.

A few counts support this clone. The chain joins TRBV6-5 to TRBJ1-5; TRBD1 is a possible D gene (5 bases). The germline V gene has CDR1 MNHEY and CDR2 SVGAGI. The CDR3 spans 16 residues. V was cut by 2 bases and J by 0 bases, with 11 bases left in between. The chain's CDR3 is CASSYGAGNSNQPQHF. CDR3 bases: TGTGCCAGCAGTTACGGGGCAGGGAATAGCAATCAGCCCCAGCATTTT.

The chain employs TRBV20-1 and TRBJ2-1, with 11 bases lining up with TRBD2. The V gene end was trimmed by 3 bases and the J gene end by 13 bases; junction bases not matched to a gene: 5. The CDR3 loop spans 12 amino acids. CDR1 is DFQATT and CDR2 is SNEGSKA in the germline V gene (reference sequence). Here the CDR3 reads CSASRGTSGQFF. The CDR3 nucleotides read TGCAGTGCTAGTAGGGGGACTAGCGGCCAGTTCTTC.

J is TRBJ2-3 and V is TRBV11-3, with D perhaps TRBD1 (5 bases). Trimming took 5 bases from V and 2 from J, leaving 8 bases between them. The CDR3 consists of 13 residues. Germline V gives CDR1 SGHNT, CDR2 YENEEA. The CDR3 nucleotides are TGTGCCAGCAGCCCTGGGGCCACAGATACGCAGTATTTT. It translates to CASSPGATDTQYF.

This chain connects TRBV6-2 or TRBV6-3 to TRBJ2-3; possible D gene TRBD1, 5 bases. Trimming removed 0 bases from V and 7 bases from J, with 14 bases in between. CDR1 is MNHEY and CDR2 is SVGEGT in the germline V gene. The CDR3 has 15 amino acids. The CDR3 region is CASSYSAGFSHTQYF. The CDR3 DNA reads as TGTGCCAGCAGTTACTCGGCAGGGTTTTCCCATACGCAGTATTTT.

This rearrangement joins TRBV19 to TRBJ2-5; maybe TRBD1 (6 bases). CDR3 length: 15 amino acids. V was cut by 6 bases and J by 1 base, with 15 bases left in between. Germline V gives CDR1 LNHDA, CDR2 SQIVND (reference sequence). The CDR3 nucleotides are TGTGCCAGTAGCCGCCTGGGCAGGGGCCAAGAGACCCAGTACTTC. Translation: CASSRLGRGQETQYF.

The rearrangement uses TRBV5-8 and TRBJ2-3; TRBD2 matches 10 bases. From germline, CDR1 is SGHTS and CDR2 YDEGEE. The CDR3 covers 15 residues. The ends lost 4 bases at V and 4 bases at J; junction bases unmatched: 6. The chain's CDR3 is CASSPSGRGPDTQYF. CDR3 nucleotides: TGTGCCAGCAGCCCCAGCGGGAGGGGGCCAGATACGCAGTATTTT. Combining the CDR3 with reference TRBV5-8 and TRBJ2-3 gives the whole variable domain EAGVTQSPTHLIKTRGQQATLRCSPISGHTSVYWYQQALGLGLQFLLWYDEGEERNRGNFPPRFSGRQFPNYSSELNVNALELEDSALYLCASSPSGRGPDTQYFGPGTRLTVL.